The next 4 T cell receptor beta chains were all read from a single sample in a study of shared clonotypes between healthy human individuals. Clones were sequenced by immunoSEQ multiplex PCR, and TCRdb holds only the in-frame ones, with some missing. This table holds 2 million to 2.5 million clones, roughly 95% found once. Source material: naive CD4+ T cells sorted from blood. This sample's subset: CD45RA+ positively selected. These receptors were taken from a man younger than 35 in good health.

The chain combines TRBV5-1 with TRBJ2-1; 7 bases agree with TRBD2. The CDR3 contains 15 residues. The trim removed 0 bases at V and 12 bases at J, leaving 12 bases unmatched. The V gene's germline CDR1 is SGHRS and CDR2 YFSETQ. The CDR3 DNA sequence: TGCGCCAGCAGCTTGGTAGGACTAGGACCATCGGCGCAGTTCTTC. This encodes CASSLVGLGPSAQFF. Drawing the rest from reference TRBV5-1 and TRBJ2-1, the complete variable domain is KAGVTQTPRYLIKTRGQQVTLSCSPISGHRSVSWYQQTPGQGLQFLFEYFSETQRNKGNFPGRFSGRQFSNSRSEMNVSTLELGDSALYLCASSLVGLGPSAQFFGPGTRLTVL.

V usage is TRBV18 and J usage is TRBJ2-1, with 7 positions matching TRBD2. Germline CDR1 and CDR2: KGHSH and LQKENI. The J segment lost 1 base and the V segment lost 2 bases, leaving 2 bases of the junction unmatched. The CDR3 runs to 15 residues. The CDR3 is CASSPMRESYNEQFF. The CDR3 DNA sequence: TGTGCCAGCTCACCAATGCGGGAGTCCTACAATGAGCAGTTCTTC.

With respect to this clone: Other nucleotide sequences from this sample produce the same CDR3. The chain couples TRBV25-1 to TRBJ2-1, with D hard to call. Per the germline V gene, CDR1 is MGHDK and CDR2 is SYGVNS. The germline V and J ends were trimmed by 5 bases and 6 bases, with 5 bases remaining between them. The CDR3 is 11 amino acids. CDR3 region: CASSRGNEQFF. The CDR3 DNA reads TGTGCCAGCAGTAGAGGCAATGAGCAGTTCTTC.

This clone was seen a single time. This rearrangement joins TRBV6-1 to TRBJ1-5; 7 positions match TRBD1. The J segment lost 0 bases and the V segment lost 0 bases, leaving 8 bases of the junction unmatched. The germline gives CDR1 MNHNS, CDR2 SASEGT. The CDR3 totals 18 residues. The CDR3 sequence is CASSEATTGRYSNQPQHF. In DNA form, the CDR3 reads TGTGCCAGCAGTGAAGCGACGACAGGGCGATATAGCAATCAGCCCCAGCATTTT.